This TCR beta chain was found in a study of metastatic and nonmetastatic thyroid tumors. V lost 0 bases to trimming and J lost 3 bases; unmatched junction nucleotides: 0. This CDR3 comprises 14 residues. Germline CDR1 is SGDLS and CDR2 is YYNGEE. Thyroid surgery had not been preceded by any treatment in any patient. TCRdb re-processed the PCR reads through MiXCR. In the table there are approximately 35,000 clones, about 18% of which are singletons. Worth noting for this clone: This could be a read error, since a much larger clone is one nucleotide away.

V gene TRBV9 combines with J gene TRBJ1-3, with TRBD1 matching over 7 bases. What was sequenced was blood. The sequence derives from a male donor with papillary thyroid cancer or a benign thyroid nodule (not recorded which). Some clones in this sample may be carry-over from other donors' samples. The CDR3 DNA sequence: TGTGCCAGCAGCGTAGGACAGGGTGGAAACACCATATATTTT. Translating it yields CASSVGQGGNTIYF.